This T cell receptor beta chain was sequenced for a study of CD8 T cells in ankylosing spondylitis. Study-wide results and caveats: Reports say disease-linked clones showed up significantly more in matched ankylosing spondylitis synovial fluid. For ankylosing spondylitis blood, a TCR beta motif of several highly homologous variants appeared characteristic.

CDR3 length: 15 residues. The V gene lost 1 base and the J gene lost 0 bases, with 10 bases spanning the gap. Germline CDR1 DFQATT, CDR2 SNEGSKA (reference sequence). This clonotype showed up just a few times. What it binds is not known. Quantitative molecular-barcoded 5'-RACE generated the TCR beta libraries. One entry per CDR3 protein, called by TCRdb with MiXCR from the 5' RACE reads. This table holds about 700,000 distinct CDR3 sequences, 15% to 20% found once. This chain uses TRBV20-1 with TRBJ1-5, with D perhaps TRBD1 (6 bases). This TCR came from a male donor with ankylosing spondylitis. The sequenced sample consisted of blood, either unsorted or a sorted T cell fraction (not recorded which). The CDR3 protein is CSARGQAYSNQPQHF. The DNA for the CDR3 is TGCAGTGCTAGAGGACAGGCCTATAGCAATCAGCCCCAGCATTTT.